This T cell receptor (beta chain) was recorded in a study of read filtering for tumor transcriptome and immune sequencing. At the level of the study: TCR-mapped reads were about 3.5 to 10.27 million with IR-seq versus roughly 85 to 1,400 with RNA-seq. The study, taken as a whole, reports: IR-seq and RNA-seq agreed better without single-read clonotypes. RNA-seq captured clonotypes less deeply and reliably than IR-seq.

From approximately 400 ng of RNA, a library with molecular barcoded alpha/delta and beta/gamma adaptors was made. In TCRdb, the reads were re-called with MiXCR into one record per CDR3 protein. The profile shows about 86,000 distinct CDR3 sequences, 10% to 15% of them singletons. Bone marrow was sampled from every patient at the time of active disease. Trimming left V 4 bases short and J 6 bases short, with 13 bases between. The CDR3 has 14 amino acids. Germline V gene data show CDR1 as SGHRS and CDR2 as YFSETQ. This clonotype was found many times. Its antigen remains unknown. This sequence was found in a donor aged 40 or older with multiple myeloma. The gene calls are TRBV5-1 and TRBJ1-4; D is perhaps TRBD1 (5 bases). Sequencing used a population of CD138-negative cells sorted from bone marrow. CDR3 region: CASSRRVDDEKLFF. Written as DNA, the CDR3 is TGCGCCAGCAGCCGCAGGGTTGATGATGAAAAACTGTTTTTT.